This TCR beta chain was documented in a study of identical twins. Study-wide results and limits: Low generation probability was overrepresented in out-of-frame alpha sequences shared by twins. Invariant MAIT and iNKT cells could partly confound zero-insertion analyses.

TCRdb re-called the 5' RACE reads with MiXCR, one entry per CDR3 protein. The sample shows hundreds of thousands of distinct CDR3 sequences, 8.6% of them seen only once. This clonotype showed up just a few times. Antigen: not known. The CDR3 is 15 residues long. Germline CDR1 SGHAT, CDR2 FQNNGV. V shed 4 bases, J shed 4 bases, and the junction held 4 bases outside the gene matches. This sample was also put to use in a study of yellow fever vaccine responses in identical twins. Per that study: Twins reportedly appeared to share part of their vaccine T cell response while keeping part individual.

The specimen sequenced was PBMCs. The rearrangement links TRBV11-2 to TRBJ2-3; 11 bases align to TRBD1. The origin of this receptor is a young woman in good health. The CDR3 DNA follows: TGTGCCAGCAGCTCGGACAGGGGGCGGCCAGATACGCAGTATTTT. Translated, it gives CASSSDRGRPDTQYF. Full variable domain (remainder filled in from reference TRBV11-2 and TRBJ2-3): EAGVAQSPRYKIIEKRQSVAFWCNPISGHATLYWYQQILGQGPKLLIQFQNNGVVDDSQLPKDRFSAERLKGVDSTLKIQPAKLEDSAVYLCASSSDRGRPDTQYFGPGTRLTVL.